This TCR beta chain comes out of a study of blood T cell repertoires in COVID-19. The CDR3 loop spans 15 amino acids. Trimming cost V 7 bases and J 4 bases; bases outside gene matches: 10. Germline loops: CDR1 SQVTM, CDR2 ANQGSEA. Libraries were prepared by immunoSEQ multiplex PCR; TCRdb keeps only in-frame clonotypes and omits some of them. The sample has some 200,000 clones; more than 80% are singletons. Sample: peripheral blood. The sequence was obtained from a woman in her sixties with acute or convalescent COVID-19. V is TRBV29-1 and J is TRBJ1-2; 12 positions match TRBD1. The CDR3 region is CSADPGQGAGYGYTF. The DNA of the CDR3 is TGCAGCGCAGACCCGGGACAGGGGGCTGGCTATGGCTACACCTTC.